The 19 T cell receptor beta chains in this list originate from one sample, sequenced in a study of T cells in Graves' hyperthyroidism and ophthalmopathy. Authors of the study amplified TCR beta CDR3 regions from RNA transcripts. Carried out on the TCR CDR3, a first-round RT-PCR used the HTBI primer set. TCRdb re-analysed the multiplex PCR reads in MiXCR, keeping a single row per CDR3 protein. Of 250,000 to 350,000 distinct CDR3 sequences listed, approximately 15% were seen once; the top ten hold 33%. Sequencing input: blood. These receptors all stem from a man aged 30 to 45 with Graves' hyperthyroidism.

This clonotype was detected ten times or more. CDR3 nucleotides: TGCGCCAGCAGCCCCCAGGGGTCTTCGTCGGGGGAGCAGTACTTC. This sequence encodes CASSPQGSSSGEQYF. The J gene is TRBJ2-7, the V gene TRBV5-1, with a possible D match to TRBD1 (6 bases). This CDR3 spans 15 amino acids. The germline V gene has CDR1 SGHRS and CDR2 YFSETQ. The ends were cut back, 4 bases at V and 7 bases at J, with 21 bases in the middle.

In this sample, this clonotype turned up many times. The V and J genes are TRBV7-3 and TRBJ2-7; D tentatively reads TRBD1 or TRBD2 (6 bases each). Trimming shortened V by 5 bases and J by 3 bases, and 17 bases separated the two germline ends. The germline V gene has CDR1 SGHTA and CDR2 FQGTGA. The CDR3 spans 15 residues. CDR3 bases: TGTGCCAGCAGCCAGCAGAGGGGGGCGCGCTACGAGCAGTACTTC. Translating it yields CASSQQRGARYEQYF.

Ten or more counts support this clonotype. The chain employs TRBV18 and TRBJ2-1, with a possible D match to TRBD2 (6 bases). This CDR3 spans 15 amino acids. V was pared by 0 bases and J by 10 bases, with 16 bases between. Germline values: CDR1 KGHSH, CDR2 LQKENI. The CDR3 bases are TGTGCCAGCTCACCACCTCCACCGGGGACTGAGGAGCAGTTCTTC. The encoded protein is CASSPPPPGTEEQFF.

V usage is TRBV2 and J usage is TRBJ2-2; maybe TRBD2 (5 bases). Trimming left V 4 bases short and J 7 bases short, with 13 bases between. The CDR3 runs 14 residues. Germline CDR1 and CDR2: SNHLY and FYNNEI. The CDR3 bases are TGTGCCAGCAGTGTGGATTCGGGGTTCGGGGAGCTGTTTTTT. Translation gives CASSVDSGFGELFF.

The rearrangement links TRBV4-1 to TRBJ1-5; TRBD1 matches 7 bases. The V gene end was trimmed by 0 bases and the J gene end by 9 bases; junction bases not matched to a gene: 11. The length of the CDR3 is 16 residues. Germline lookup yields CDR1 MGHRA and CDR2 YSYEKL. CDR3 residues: CASSQDLGQVRWPQHF. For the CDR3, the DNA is TGCGCCAGCAGCCAAGATCTTGGACAGGTCCGGTGGCCCCAGCATTTT.

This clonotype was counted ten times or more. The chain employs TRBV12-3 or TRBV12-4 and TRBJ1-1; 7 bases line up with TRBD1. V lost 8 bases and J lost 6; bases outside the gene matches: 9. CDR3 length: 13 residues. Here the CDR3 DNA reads TGTGCCAGCTTACAGGGGCGAGGGGCTGAAGCTTTCTTT. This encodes CASLQGRGAEAFF.

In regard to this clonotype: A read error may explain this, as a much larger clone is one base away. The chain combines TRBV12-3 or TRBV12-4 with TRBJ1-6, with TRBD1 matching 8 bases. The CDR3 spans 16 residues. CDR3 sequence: CAGSTTWTGRGSPLHF. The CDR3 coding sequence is TGTGCCGGCAGTACTACCTGGACAGGGAGAGGCTCACCCCTCCACTTT.

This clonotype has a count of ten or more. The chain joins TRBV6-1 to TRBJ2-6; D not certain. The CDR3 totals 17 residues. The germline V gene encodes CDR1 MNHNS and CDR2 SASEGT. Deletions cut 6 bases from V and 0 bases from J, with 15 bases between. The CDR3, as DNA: TGTGCCAGCAGGGAAACAATAATCAGCTCTGGGGCCAACGTCCTGACTTTC. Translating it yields CASRETIISSGANVLTF.

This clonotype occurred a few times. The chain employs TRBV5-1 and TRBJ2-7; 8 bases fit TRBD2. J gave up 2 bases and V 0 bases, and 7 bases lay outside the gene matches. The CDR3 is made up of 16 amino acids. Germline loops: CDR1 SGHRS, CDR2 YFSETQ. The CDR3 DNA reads TGCGCCAGCAGCTTGGGACTAAAGCGGGGGACCTACGAGCAGTACTTC. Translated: CASSLGLKRGTYEQYF.

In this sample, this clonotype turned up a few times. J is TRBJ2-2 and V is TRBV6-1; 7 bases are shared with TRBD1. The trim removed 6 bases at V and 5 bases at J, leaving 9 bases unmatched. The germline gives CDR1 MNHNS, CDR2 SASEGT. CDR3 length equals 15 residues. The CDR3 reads CASRETGVTTGELFF. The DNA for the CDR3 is TGTGCCAGCAGGGAAACAGGGGTGACAACCGGGGAGCTGTTTTTT.

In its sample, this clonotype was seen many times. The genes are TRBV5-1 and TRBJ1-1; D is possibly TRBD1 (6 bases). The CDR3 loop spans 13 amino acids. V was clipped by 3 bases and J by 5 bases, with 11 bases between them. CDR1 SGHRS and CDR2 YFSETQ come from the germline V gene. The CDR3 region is CASSWEGDTEAFF. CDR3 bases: TGCGCCAGCAGCTGGGAGGGGGATACTGAAGCTTTCTTT.

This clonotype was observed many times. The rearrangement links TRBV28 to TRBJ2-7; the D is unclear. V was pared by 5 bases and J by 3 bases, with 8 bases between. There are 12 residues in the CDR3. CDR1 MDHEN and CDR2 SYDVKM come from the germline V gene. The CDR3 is CASSPLRYEQYF. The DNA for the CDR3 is TGTGCCAGCAGTCCCCTCCGCTACGAGCAGTACTTC.

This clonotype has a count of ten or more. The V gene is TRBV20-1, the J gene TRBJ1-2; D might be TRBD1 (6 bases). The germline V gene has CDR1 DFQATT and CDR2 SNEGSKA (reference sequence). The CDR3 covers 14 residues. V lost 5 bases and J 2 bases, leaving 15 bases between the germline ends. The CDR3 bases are TGCAGTGCTTCCTGGACAGTGGGGAACTATGGCTACACCTTC. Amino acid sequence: CSASWTVGNYGYTF.

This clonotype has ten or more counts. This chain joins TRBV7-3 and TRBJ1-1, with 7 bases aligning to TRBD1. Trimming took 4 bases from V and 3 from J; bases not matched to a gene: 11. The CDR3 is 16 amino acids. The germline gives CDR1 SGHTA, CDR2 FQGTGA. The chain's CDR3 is CASSSQPGQSYTEAFF. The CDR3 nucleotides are TGTGCCAGCAGCTCCCAGCCGGGACAGTCCTACACTGAAGCTTTCTTT.

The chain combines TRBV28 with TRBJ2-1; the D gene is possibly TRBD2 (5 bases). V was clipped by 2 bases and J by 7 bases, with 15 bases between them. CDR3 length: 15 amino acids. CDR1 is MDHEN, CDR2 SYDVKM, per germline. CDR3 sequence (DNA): TGTGCCAGCAGTTTAATAGCGCACAACTATAATGAGCAGTTCTTC. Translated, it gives CASSLIAHNYNEQFF.

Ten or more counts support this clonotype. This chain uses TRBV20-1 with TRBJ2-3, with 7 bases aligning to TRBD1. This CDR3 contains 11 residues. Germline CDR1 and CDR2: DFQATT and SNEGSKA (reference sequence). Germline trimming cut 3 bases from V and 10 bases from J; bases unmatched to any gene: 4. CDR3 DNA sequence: TGCAGTGCTAGGACAGGGCGGGCGCAGTATTTT. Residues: CSARTGRAQYF.

For the CDR3, the DNA is TGTGCCAGTAGTATCAGGGAAAGGCCCCAGCATTTT. Its translation is CASSIRERPQHF. This chain joins TRBV19 and TRBJ1-5; D possibly corresponds to TRBD1 (5 bases). The CDR3 is 12 amino acids. Per the germline V gene, CDR1 is LNHDA and CDR2 is SQIVND (reference sequence). V lost 3 bases, J lost 9 bases, and 9 bases lay in between.

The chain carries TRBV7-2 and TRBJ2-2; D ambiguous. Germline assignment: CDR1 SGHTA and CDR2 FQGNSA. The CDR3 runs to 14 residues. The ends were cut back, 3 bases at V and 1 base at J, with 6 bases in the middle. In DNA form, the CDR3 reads TGTGCCAGCAGCTTTCGTCAGAACACCGGGGAGCTGTTTTTT. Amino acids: CASSFRQNTGELFF.

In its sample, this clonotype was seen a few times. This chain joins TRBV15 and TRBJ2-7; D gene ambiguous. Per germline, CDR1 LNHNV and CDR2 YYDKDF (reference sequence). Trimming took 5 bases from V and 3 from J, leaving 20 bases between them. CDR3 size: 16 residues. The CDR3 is CATSSGERTPHYEQYF. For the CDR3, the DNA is TGTGCCACCAGCTCCGGAGAGAGGACCCCCCACTACGAGCAGTACTTC.